Listed here are 17 T cell receptor beta chains from one sample, sequenced in a study of tumor and adjacent non-tumor tissue in lung cancer. The library came from three nested PCR rounds adapted from ARM-PCR protocols. A single record per CDR3 protein comes from TCRdb applying MiXCR to the multiplex PCR reads. The sample yields 40,000 to 50,000 distinct CDR3 sequences, around 64% seen once. This sample's RNA came from whole unsorted tissue. This non-tumor lung sample came from over 3 cm beyond the tumor edge. Sequenced sample: distant non-tumor lung tissue. These receptors all stem from a woman aged 70-85 years with non-small cell lung cancer.

This sequence joins TRBV2 and TRBJ2-7; perhaps TRBD2 as D (5 bases). Germline CDR1 reads SNHLY; CDR2 reads FYNNEI. The V end lost 7 bases, the J end lost 0 bases, and 13 bases lay between the germline ends. CDR3 size: 14 residues. The CDR3 DNA is TGTGCCAGCATCCTGGAGGCGAGCTCCTACGAGCAGTACTTC. It yields the protein CASILEASSYEQYF. The whole variable domain, remainder taken from reference TRBV2 and TRBJ2-7, is EPEVTQTPSHQVTQMGQEVILRCVPISNHLYFYWYRQILGQKVEFLVSFYNNEISEKSEIFDDQFSVERPDGSNFTLKIRSTKLEDSAMYFCASILEASSYEQYFGPGTRLTVT.

The sample holds many counts of this clonotype. The V call is TRBV5-1, the J call TRBJ2-2; unclear D gene. Germline CDR1 is SGHRS and CDR2 is YFSETQ. V was cut by 2 bases and J by 7 bases, with 12 bases left in between. CDR3 length equals 14 residues. The CDR3 loop is CASSFLSFGGELFF. The CDR3 DNA reads TGCGCCAGCAGCTTCTTGAGTTTCGGCGGGGAGCTGTTTTTT.

Details on this clonotype: The germline gene is not matched at one end of the junction; a read error may be the cause. The rearrangement links TRBV10-2 to TRBJ1-1, with no clear D. The CDR3 is made up of 15 amino acids. Germline V lookup: CDR1 WSHSY, CDR2 SAAADI. This CDR3 is CAKSEWSTLNTEAFF. CDR3 in DNA: TGCGCCAAGAGTGAGTGGAGCACTCTGAACACTGAAGCCTTCTTT.

This clonotype appeared many times. V and J are TRBV6-5 and TRBJ1-1; the D gene is possibly TRBD1 (5 bases). Trimming cost V 2 bases and J 1 base, with 14 bases left between them. This CDR3 has 16 residues. Germline CDR1 and CDR2: MNHEY and SVGAGI. The CDR3 spells CASSYQSGQPNTEAFF. Here the CDR3 DNA reads TGTGCCAGCAGTTACCAAAGTGGACAACCGAACACTGAAGCTTTCTTT.

The chain recombines TRBV29-1 with TRBJ2-2; 10 positions match TRBD1. The V and J ends lost 8 bases and 6 bases, in that order; junction bases with no gene match: 15. CDR3 length equals 16 residues. Germline V gene lookup returns CDR1 SQVTM and CDR2 ANQGSEA. Written as DNA, the CDR3 is TGCAGCACACCGACAGTCCCGGGACAGGGGTCCGGGGAGCTGTTTTTT. Encoded protein: CSTPTVPGQGSGELFF.

This clonotype is medium-sized by share. The chain employs TRBV29-1 and TRBJ1-1; 7 nucleotides align to TRBD1. This CDR3 has 12 amino acids. The V gene's germline CDR1 is SQVTM and CDR2 ANQGSEA. V was clipped by 6 bases and J by 3 bases; unmatched bases: 4. The CDR3 sequence is CSVQGWDTEAFF. CDR3 nucleotides: TGCAGCGTACAGGGGTGGGACACTGAAGCTTTCTTT.

In its sample, this clonotype was seen many times. The V and J genes are TRBV10-3 and TRBJ1-2, with D maybe TRBD1 (6 bases). CDR1 ENHRY and CDR2 SYGVKD come from the germline V gene. The germline V and J ends were trimmed by 8 bases and 8 bases, with 18 bases remaining between them. The CDR3 spans 13 residues. CDR3 sequence: CAIDQGWGEGYTF. The DNA of the CDR3 is TGTGCCATCGACCAGGGGTGGGGTGAGGGCTACACCTTC.

As concerns this clonotype: One end of the junction varies from germline; a read error may be responsible. The V call is TRBV7-9, the J call TRBJ2-3, with D perhaps matching TRBD1 (5 bases). CDR1 and CDR2 (germline): SEHNR, FQNEAQ (reference sequence). The CDR3 is 14 residues long. This CDR3 is CTSSLSLGADTQYF. The CDR3 bases are TGTACCAGCAGTCTTTCTTTAGGGGCAGATACGCAGTATTTT.

As regards this clonotype: No conserved phenylalanine or tryptophan is present at the end of the CDR3, so a read error is the likely explanation. V is TRBV28 and J is TRBJ2-7; TRBD1 is a possible D gene (5 bases). This CDR3 is 12 amino acids long. Germline V CDR1 and CDR2: MDHEN, SYDVKM. V lost 7 bases, J lost 2 bases, and 9 bases lay in between. The CDR3: CASTTGTYEQYS. Written as DNA, the CDR3 is TGTGCCAGCACCACAGGAACCTACGAGCAGTACTCC.

Details on this clonotype: An end of the junction differs from the germline gene, which may be a read error. The chain links TRBV24-1 to TRBJ2-5; the match to TRBD1 covers 8 bases. Per the germline V gene, CDR1 is KGHDR and CDR2 is SFDVKD. The CDR3 extends over 16 amino acids. DNA of the CDR3: TGTGTCACCAGTGAACGGCAGGGGGCTGTAGGAGAGACCCATTACTTC. Protein: CVTSERQGAVGETHYF.

The sample holds many counts of this clonotype. CDR3 sequence: CSASEVTVQFF. CDR3 coding DNA: TGCAGTGCTAGTGAGGTTACAGTGCAGTTCTTC. This sequence joins TRBV20-1 and TRBJ2-1, with D unclear. Germline V lookup: CDR1 DFQATT, CDR2 SNEGSKA (reference sequence). CDR3 length equals 11 residues. Trimming took off 3 bases at V and 12 bases at J, with 12 bases between the two ends.

This clonotype has ten or more counts. This sequence joins TRBV5-1 and TRBJ2-3; no clear D. Per germline, CDR1 SGHRS and CDR2 YFSETQ. With 0 bases removed from V and 5 bases from J, the gap between germline ends came to 7 bases. CDR3 length equals 13 residues. CDR3 DNA: TGCGCCAGCAGCTTGGGCCCGGGAGATACGCAGTATTTT. It encodes CASSLGPGDTQYF.

This clonotype showed up many times. The chain uses TRBV11-2 and TRBJ2-1; weak D call: TRBD1 (5 bases). Trimming shortened V by 5 bases and J by 0 bases, and 5 bases separated the two germline ends. Germline values: CDR1 SGHAT, CDR2 FQNNGV. This CDR3 comprises 13 residues. The CDR3, as DNA: TGTGCCAGCAGCAGGGGCTCCTACAATGAGCAGTTCTTC. It specifies CASSRGSYNEQFF.

In the case of this clonotype: At one end, the junction sequence differs from germline, possibly due to a read error. The chain's CDR3 is CASSYPDWRNSDTEVFF. CDR3 nucleotides: TGTGCCAGTAGTTACCCGGACTGGAGAAATTCGGACACTGAAGTTTTCTTT. The chain links TRBV6-2 or TRBV6-3 to TRBJ1-1, with D possibly matching TRBD1 (5 bases). Germline V gene data show CDR1 as MNHEY and CDR2 as SVGEGT. The CDR3 contains 17 residues.

As to this clonotype: Germline and junction disagree at one end, which may indicate a read error. The V call is TRBV6-2 or TRBV6-3, the J call TRBJ1-1; 7 bases match TRBD1. The CDR3 has 14 amino acids. Germline V CDR1 and CDR2: MNHEY, SVGEGT. Here the CDR3 DNA reads TGTGCTAGCACCCCCGGAGGGGGCAGGGTTAAAGCTTTCTTT. As protein: CASTPGGGRVKAFF.

This clonotype was found many times. V is TRBV7-8 and J is TRBJ2-2; D might be TRBD1 (6 bases). Germline V lookup: CDR1 SGHVS, CDR2 FQNEAQ. Trimming took 1 base from V and 1 from J, leaving 10 bases between them. The CDR3 is 16 amino acids. The DNA for the CDR3 is TGTGCCAGCAGCTTAGAGCCGACAGGGAACACCGGGGAGCTGTTTTTT. Translation: CASSLEPTGNTGELFF.

As concerns this clonotype: This clone may be a read error of a much larger clone one base away. The chain has TRBV14 and TRBJ2-1, with 8 bases matching TRBD2. The CDR3 has 15 residues. CDR1 is SGHDN and CDR2 is FVKESK in the germline V gene. CDR3 residues: CASNQVQAGAGEQFF. CDR3 sequence (DNA): TGTGCCAGCAACCAAGTCCAAGCGGGAGCCGGGGAGCAGTTCTTC.